In this sample, the clone carrying this T cell receptor (beta chain) turned up a few times. From the 5' RACE reads, TCRdb called clonotypes with MiXCR, one entry per CDR3 protein. The table has some 340,000 distinct CDR3 sequences, approximately 4% seen once; the top ten hold around 25%. Germline trimming cut 7 bases from V and 6 bases from J; bases unmatched to any gene: 15. The CDR3 runs 15 residues. From germline, CDR1 is GTSNPN and CDR2 SVGIG (reference sequence). The entry originates in a study of T cells after yellow fever vaccination. The V call is TRBV30, the J call TRBJ2-1; 7 nucleotides match TRBD1. This TCR was recovered from a man younger than 35 who received the YFV17D yellow fever vaccine. Sequences were derived from PBMCs, sampled 5 days after the yellow fever booster vaccination. The CDR3 here is CALTGTYRGGNEQFF. The CDR3 nucleotides are TGTGCCTTGACAGGGACATACAGAGGAGGCAATGAGCAGTTCTTC.